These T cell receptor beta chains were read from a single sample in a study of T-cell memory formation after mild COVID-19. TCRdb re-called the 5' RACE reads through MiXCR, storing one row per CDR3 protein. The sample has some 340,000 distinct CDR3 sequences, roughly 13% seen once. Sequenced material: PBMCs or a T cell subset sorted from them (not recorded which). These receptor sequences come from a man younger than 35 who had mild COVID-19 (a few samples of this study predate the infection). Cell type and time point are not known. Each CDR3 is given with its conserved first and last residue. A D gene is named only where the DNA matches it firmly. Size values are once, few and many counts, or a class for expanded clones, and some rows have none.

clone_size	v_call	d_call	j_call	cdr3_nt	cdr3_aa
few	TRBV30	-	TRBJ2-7	TGTGCCTGGAGCCCTACAGGGTATGGGTACGAGCAGTACTTC	CAWSPTGYGYEQYF
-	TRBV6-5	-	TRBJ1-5	TGTGCCAGCAGTAAGGGGTGGGGTCAGCCCCAGCATTTT	CASSKGWGQPQHF
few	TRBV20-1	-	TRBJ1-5	TGCAGTGCTAAGAGCCGGCCAGGGGAGCCCCAGCATTTT	CSAKSRPGEPQHF
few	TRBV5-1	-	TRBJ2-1	TGCGCCAGCAGCTTGGAAGGGATTCCCTACAATGAGCAGTTCTTC	CASSLEGIPYNEQFF
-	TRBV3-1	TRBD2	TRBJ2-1	TGTGCCAGCACAACAAGCGCCGGGACTAGGTGGGGTAATGAGCAGTTCTTC	CASTTSAGTRWGNEQFF
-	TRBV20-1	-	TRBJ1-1	TGCAGTGCTAGTCGGGCCGGTAACACTGAAGCTTTCTTT	CSASRAGNTEAFF
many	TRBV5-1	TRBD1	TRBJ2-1	TGCGCCAGCAGCTTGGAGACAGGGAACTACAATGAGCAGTTCTTC	CASSLETGNYNEQFF
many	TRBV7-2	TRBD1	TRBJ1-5	TGTGCCAGCAGCTGGACAGGGGATCAGCCCCAGCATTTT	CASSWTGDQPQHF
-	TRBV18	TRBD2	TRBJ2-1	TGTGCCAGCTCAATGACTAGCGGGGAAGGGGAGCAGTTCTTC	CASSMTSGEGEQFF
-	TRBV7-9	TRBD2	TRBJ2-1	TGTGCCAGCAGCCACGCCGGGACTAGCGGCAATGAGCAGTTCTTC	CASSHAGTSGNEQFF
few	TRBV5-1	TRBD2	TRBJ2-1	TGCGCCAGCACCCTTCCCCTTCTAGCGGGGTCCTACAATGAGCAGTTCTTC	CASTLPLLAGSYNEQFF
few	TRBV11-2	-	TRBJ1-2	TGTGCCAGCAGGCTACTGGGGGGGTTTGCCTATGGCTACACCTTC	CASRLLGGFAYGYTF
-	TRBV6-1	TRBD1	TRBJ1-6	TGTGCCAGCAATCCACAGGGGAGCCGGTATAATTCACCCCTCCACTTT	CASNPQGSRYNSPLHF
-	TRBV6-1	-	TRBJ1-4	TGTGCCAGCATGGGGTTTCTAGGGGCCAGGATTAATGAAAAACTGTTTTTT	CASMGFLGARINEKLFF
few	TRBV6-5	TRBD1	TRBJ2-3	TGTGCCAGCAGTAAAACAGGGGGCCGGGCAGATACGCAGTATTTT	CASSKTGGRADTQYF
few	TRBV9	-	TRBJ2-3	TGTGCCAGCAGCGTAAGGGTTGGAACAGATACGCAGTATTTT	CASSVRVGTDTQYF
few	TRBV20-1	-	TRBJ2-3	TGCAGTGCTAGAGATTCTAGTTCGGTCGGCCCGCAGTATTTT	CSARDSSSVGPQYF
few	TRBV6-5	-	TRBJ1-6	TGTGCCAGCAGTTACGGCAGCTCTGGGTCACCCCTCCACTTT	CASSYGSSGSPLHF
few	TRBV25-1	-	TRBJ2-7	TGTGCCAGCAGCCACCTCCCCACCGGGACGGCGCACCTCTACGAGCAGTACTTC	CASSHLPTGTAHLYEQYF
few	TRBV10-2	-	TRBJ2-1	TGCGCCAGCAGTGTAGATAGTTCCTACAATGAGCAGTTCTTC	CASSVDSSYNEQFF
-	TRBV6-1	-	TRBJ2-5	TGTGCCAGCAGTGAAAATTGGCGGGGCCAGACCCAGTACTTC	CASSENWRGQTQYF
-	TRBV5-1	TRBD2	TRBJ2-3	TGCGCCAGCAGCTTGGAGCTAGCGGGGGGCACAGATACGCAGTATTTT	CASSLELAGGTDTQYF
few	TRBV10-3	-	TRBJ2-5	TGTGCCATCAGGGGACAAGCGGTGGAGACCCAGTACTTC	CAIRGQAVETQYF